Shown below are 8 T cell receptor beta chains from a single sample sequenced in a study of cytomegalovirus exposure and HLA in healthy donors. Vbeta (60) and Jbeta (13) primers were used in the PCR. Profiled with immunoSEQ multiplex PCR; TCRdb holds only in-frame clones, not every one. The table has about 96,000 clones, 55% to 75% seen once. Sequencing was done on a sample of PBMCs. The receptors originated from a man between 60 and 75 years old in good health and CMV-seronegative.

In its sample, this clone was seen a few times. This rearrangement joins TRBV19 to TRBJ1-2; a weak D match, TRBD1 (6 bases). Germline CDR1 is LNHDA and CDR2 is SQIVND (reference sequence). The CDR3 contains 16 residues. The V end was cut by 3 bases, the J end by 3 bases, with 17 bases between. The CDR3 DNA follows: TGTGCCAGTAGTATTCGTCCGGGGGGCCCTCACTATGGCTACACCTTC. Protein product: CASSIRPGGPHYGYTF.

A remark on this clone: The junction does not match germline at one end; this may be a read error. The same CDR3 can be traced to other DNA sequences in this sample. The J gene is TRBJ2-3, the V gene TRBV11-3, with 9 positions matching TRBD2. The CDR3 covers 17 residues. Germline CDR1 is SGHNT and CDR2 is YENEEA. The CDR3 DNA follows: TGTGCCAGCAGCTTTGGGCTAGCGGGGCCAGGAACAGATACACAGTATTTT. Translated: CASSFGLAGPGTDTQYF.

The chain has TRBV11-2 and TRBJ2-2, with D possibly matching TRBD2 (6 bases). This CDR3 contains 17 residues. The V gene lost 5 bases and the J gene lost 7 bases, with 23 bases spanning the gap. Germline V gives CDR1 SGHAT, CDR2 FQNNGV. Here the CDR3 reads CASSRRGLGLAVGELFF. DNA of the CDR3: TGTGCCAGCAGCCGACGGGGTCTAGGCTTAGCGGTCGGGGAGCTGTTTTTT.

The chain uses TRBV19 and TRBJ2-1; TRBD2 aligns across 7 bases. The V and J ends lost 7 bases and 3 bases, in that order; junction bases with no gene match: 6. The CDR3 spans 14 residues. Germline CDR1 is LNHDA and CDR2 is SQIVND (reference sequence). The CDR3 region has the DNA TGTGCCAGTACGGAAGCGGGGCTCTACAATGAGCAGTTCTTC. It encodes CASTEAGLYNEQFF.

The CDR3 sequence is CASSTGGGNEQFF. CDR3 DNA sequence: TGTGCCAGCAGTACGGGAGGAGGCAATGAGCAGTTCTTC. The genes are TRBV11-3 and TRBJ2-1, with 7 bases fitting TRBD2. V shed 6 bases and J 6 bases; nucleotides not matched to a gene: 5. Per the germline V gene, CDR1 is SGHNT and CDR2 is YENEEA. The CDR3 loop spans 13 amino acids.

V is TRBV27 and J is TRBJ2-2; weak D call: TRBD1 (5 bases). The V end lost 7 bases, the J end lost 5 bases, and 11 bases lay between the germline ends. CDR1 and CDR2 (germline): MNHEY, SMNVEV (reference sequence). This CDR3 is built from 13 residues. The CDR3 DNA reads TGTGCCAGCACCGACAGCTATACCGGGGAGCTGTTTTTT. Translating it yields CASTDSYTGELFF.

This rearrangement joins TRBV5-1 to TRBJ1-5; weak D call: TRBD1 (5 bases). The CDR3 has 11 amino acids. Germline V gene sequence: CDR1 SGHRS, CDR2 YFSETQ. The V and J ends lost 4 bases and 8 bases respectively, with 7 bases between them. The CDR3 loop is CASSLGEPQHF. For the CDR3, the DNA is TGCGCCAGCAGCCTAGGGGAGCCCCAGCATTTT.

The rearrangement links TRBV9 to TRBJ1-3, with TRBD1 identical over 8 bases. The CDR3 totals 19 residues. V shed 4 bases and J 0 bases; nucleotides not matched to a gene: 15. In germline, CDR1 is SGDLS, CDR2 YYNGEE. CDR3 loop: CASSPNLGQGRGSGNTIYF. The CDR3 bases are TGTGCCAGCAGCCCCAATCTCGGACAGGGACGGGGCTCTGGAAACACCATATATTTT.